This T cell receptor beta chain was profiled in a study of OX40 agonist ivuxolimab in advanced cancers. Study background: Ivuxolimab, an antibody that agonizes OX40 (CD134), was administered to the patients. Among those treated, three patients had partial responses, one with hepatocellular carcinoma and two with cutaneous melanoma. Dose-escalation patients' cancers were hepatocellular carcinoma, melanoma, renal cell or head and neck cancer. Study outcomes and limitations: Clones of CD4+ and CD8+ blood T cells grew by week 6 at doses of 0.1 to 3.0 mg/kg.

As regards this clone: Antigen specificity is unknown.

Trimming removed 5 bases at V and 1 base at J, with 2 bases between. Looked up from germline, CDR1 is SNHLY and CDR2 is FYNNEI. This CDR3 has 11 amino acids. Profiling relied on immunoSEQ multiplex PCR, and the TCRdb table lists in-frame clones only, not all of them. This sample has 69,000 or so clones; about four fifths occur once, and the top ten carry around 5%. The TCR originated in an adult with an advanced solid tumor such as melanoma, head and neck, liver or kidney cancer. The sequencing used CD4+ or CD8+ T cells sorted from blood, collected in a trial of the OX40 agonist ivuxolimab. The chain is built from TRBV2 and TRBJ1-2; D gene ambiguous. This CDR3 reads CASSINYGYTF. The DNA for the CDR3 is TGTGCCAGCAGTATTAACTATGGCTACACCTTC.